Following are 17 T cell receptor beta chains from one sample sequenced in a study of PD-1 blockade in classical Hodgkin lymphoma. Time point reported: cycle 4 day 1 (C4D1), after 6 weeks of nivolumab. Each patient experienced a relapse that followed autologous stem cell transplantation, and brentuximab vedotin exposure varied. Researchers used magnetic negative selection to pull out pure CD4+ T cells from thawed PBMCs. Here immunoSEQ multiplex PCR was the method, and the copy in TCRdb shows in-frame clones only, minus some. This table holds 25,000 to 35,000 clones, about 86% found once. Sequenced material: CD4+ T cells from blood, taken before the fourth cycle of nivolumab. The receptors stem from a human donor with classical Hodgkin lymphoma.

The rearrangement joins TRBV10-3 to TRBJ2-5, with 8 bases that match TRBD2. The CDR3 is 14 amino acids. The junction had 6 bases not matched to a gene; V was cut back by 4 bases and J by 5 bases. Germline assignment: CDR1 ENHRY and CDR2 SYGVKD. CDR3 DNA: TGTGCCATCAGTGGGACTAGCACCCAGGAGACCCAGTACTTC. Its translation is CAISGTSTQETQYF.

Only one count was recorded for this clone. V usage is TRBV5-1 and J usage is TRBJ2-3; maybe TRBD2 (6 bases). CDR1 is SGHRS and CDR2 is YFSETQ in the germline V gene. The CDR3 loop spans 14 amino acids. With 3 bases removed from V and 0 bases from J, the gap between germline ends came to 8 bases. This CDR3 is CASSWGDSTDTQYF. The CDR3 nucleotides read TGCGCCAGCAGCTGGGGGGACAGCACAGATACGCAGTATTTT.

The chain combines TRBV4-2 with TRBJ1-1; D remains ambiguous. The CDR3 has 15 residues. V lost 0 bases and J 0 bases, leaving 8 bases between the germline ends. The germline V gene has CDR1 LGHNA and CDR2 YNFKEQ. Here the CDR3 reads CASSQESEMNTEAFF. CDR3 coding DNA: TGTGCCAGCAGCCAAGAGTCGGAGATGAACACTGAAGCTTTCTTT.

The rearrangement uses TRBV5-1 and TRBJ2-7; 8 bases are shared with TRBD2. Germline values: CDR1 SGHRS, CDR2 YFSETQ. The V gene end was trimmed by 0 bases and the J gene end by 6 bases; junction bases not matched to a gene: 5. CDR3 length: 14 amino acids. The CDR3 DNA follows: TGCGCCAGCAGCTTGGTGTCGGGGGGGCTCGAGCAGTACTTC. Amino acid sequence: CASSLVSGGLEQYF.

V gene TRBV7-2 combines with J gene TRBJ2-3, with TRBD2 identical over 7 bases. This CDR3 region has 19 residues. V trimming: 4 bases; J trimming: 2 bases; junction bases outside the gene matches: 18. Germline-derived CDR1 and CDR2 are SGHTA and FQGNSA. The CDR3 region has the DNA TGTGCCAGCAGCTCTATCGGACTAGTCGGAAAGAGCTACACAGATACGCAGTATTTT. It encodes CASSSIGLVGKSYTDTQYF.

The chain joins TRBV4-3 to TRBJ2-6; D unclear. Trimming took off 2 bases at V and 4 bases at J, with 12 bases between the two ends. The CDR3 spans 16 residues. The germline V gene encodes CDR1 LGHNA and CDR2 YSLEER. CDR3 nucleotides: TGCGCCAGCAGCCAACGTAGAGGTGCCGGGGCCAACGTCCTGACTTTC. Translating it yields CASSQRRGAGANVLTF.

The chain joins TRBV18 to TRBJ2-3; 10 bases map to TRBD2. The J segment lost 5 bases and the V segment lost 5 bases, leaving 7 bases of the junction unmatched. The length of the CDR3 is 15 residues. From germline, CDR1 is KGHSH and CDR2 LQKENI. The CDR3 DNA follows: TGTGCCAGCTCAACCACTAGCGGGGTTCAAGATACGCAGTATTTT. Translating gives CASSTTSGVQDTQYF.

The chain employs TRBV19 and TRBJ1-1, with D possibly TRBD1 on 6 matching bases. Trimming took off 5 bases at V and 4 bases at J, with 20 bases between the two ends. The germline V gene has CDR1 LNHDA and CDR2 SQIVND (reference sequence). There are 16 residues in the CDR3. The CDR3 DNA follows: TGTGCCAGTAGTGCAGGGGCAGGTAATCAGGGCACTGAAGCTTTCTTT. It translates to CASSAGAGNQGTEAFF.

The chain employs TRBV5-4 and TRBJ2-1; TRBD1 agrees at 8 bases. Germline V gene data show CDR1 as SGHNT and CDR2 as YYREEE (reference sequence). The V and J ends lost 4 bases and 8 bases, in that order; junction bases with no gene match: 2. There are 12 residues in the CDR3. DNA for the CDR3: TGTGCCAGCAGCGCGACAGGGGATGAGCAGTTCTTC. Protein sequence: CASSATGDEQFF.

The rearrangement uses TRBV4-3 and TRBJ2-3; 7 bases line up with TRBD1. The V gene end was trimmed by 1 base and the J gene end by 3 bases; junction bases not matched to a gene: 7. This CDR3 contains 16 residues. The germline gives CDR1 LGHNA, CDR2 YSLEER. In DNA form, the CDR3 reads TGCGCCAGCAGCCAAGCGGGGACAGCAGGAACAGATACGCAGTATTTT. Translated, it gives CASSQAGTAGTDTQYF.

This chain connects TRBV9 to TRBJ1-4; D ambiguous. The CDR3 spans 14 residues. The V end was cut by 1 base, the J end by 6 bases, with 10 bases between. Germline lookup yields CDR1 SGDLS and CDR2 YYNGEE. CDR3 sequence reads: CASSVSRAYEKLFF. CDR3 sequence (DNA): TGTGCCAGCAGCGTAAGCAGAGCCTATGAAAAACTGTTTTTT.

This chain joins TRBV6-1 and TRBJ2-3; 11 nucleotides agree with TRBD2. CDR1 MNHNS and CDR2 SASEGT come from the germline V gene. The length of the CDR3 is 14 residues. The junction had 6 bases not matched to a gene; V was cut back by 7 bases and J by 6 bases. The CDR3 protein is CASTGSGGVDTQYF. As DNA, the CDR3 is TGTGCCAGCACGGGTAGCGGGGGGGTCGATACGCAGTATTTT.

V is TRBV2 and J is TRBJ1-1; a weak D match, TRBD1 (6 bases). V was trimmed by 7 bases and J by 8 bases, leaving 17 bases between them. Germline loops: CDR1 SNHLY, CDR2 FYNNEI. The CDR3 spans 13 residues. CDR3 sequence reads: CASTAGADREAFF. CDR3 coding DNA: TGTGCCAGCACCGCAGGGGCGGACCGCGAAGCTTTCTTT.

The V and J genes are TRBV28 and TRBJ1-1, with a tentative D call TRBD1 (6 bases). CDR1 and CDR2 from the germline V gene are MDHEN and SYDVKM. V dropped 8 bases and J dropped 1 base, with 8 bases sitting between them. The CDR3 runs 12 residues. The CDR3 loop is CASWDKNTEAFF. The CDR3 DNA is TGTGCCAGCTGGGACAAGAACACTGAAGCTTTCTTT.

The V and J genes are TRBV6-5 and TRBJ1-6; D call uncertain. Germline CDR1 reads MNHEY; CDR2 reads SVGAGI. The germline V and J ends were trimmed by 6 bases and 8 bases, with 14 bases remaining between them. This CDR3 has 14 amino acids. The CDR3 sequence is CASSRPGRYSPLHF. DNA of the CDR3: TGTGCCAGCAGCCGGCCGGGTAGGTATTCACCCCTCCACTTT.

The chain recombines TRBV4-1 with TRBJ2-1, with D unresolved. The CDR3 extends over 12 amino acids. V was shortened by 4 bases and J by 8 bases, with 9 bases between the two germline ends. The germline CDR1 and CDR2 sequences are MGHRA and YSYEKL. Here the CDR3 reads CASSPPLDEQFF. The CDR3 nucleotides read TGCGCCAGCAGCCCCCCCCTCGATGAGCAGTTCTTC.

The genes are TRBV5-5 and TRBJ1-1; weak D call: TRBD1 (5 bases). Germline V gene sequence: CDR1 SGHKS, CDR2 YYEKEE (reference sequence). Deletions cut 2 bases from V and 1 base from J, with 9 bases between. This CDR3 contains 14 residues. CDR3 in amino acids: CASSFGTENTEAFF. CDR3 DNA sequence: TGTGCCAGCAGCTTCGGGACGGAGAACACTGAAGCTTTCTTT.